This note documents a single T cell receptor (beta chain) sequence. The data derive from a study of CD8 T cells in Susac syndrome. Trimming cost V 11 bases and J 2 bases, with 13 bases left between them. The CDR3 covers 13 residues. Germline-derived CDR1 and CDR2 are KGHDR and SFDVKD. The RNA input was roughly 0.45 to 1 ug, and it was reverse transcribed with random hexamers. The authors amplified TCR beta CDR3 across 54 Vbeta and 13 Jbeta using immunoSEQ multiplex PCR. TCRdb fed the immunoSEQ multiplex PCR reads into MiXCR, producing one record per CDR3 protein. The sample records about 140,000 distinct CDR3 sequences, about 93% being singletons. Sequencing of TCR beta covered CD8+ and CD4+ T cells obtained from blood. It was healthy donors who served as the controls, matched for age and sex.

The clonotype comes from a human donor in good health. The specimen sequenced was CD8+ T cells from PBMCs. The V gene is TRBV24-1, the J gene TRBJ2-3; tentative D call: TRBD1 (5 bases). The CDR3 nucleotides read TGTGCCAGCGGCCCGGACAACACAGATACGCAGTATTTT. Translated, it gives CASGPDNTDTQYF.